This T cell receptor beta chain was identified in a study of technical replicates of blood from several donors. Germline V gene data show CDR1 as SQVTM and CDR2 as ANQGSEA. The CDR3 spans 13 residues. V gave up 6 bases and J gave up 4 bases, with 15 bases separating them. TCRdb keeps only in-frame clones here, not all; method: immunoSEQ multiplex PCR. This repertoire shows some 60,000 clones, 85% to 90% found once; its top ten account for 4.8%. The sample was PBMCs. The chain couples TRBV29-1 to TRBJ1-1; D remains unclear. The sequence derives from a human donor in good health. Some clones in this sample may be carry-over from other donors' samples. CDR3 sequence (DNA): TGCAGCGTCGCTGACCGGAGAGGCACTGAAGCTTTCTTT. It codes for CSVADRRGTEAFF.